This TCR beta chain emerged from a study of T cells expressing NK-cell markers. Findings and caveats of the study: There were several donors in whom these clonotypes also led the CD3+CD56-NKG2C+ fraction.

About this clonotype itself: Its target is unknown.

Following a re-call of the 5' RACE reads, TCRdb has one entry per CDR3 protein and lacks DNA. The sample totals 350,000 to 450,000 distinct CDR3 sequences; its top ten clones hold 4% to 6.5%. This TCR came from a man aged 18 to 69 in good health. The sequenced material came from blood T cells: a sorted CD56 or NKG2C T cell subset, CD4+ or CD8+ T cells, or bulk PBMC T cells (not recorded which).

This CDR3 reads CASSLNPRTDTQYF. The gene calls are TRBV5-1 and TRBJ2-3. Germline V gives CDR1 SGHRS, CDR2 YFSETQ. The CDR3 is 14 residues long.